This is a list of T cell receptor beta chains from one sample in a study of vaccination and CD4 T cells after COVID-19. TCRdb called the PCR reads again in MiXCR, with one record for every CDR3 protein. The sample lists about 8,300 distinct CDR3 sequences; around 35% were seen once. Their recognized antigens are unknown. The sequenced sample was CD4+ T cells from blood, cultured in vitro. The receptors were sampled from a human donor in good health. Each CDR3 is given with its conserved first and last residue. A D gene is named only where the DNA matches it firmly. Clone size is given for some rows only: seen once, a few or many times, or a class if the clone is expanded.

clone size | CDR3 length | D gene | J gene | V gene | CDR3 DNA | CDR3 protein
. | 14 | TRBD1 | TRBJ1-1 | TRBV23-1 | TGCGCCAGCAGTCAATACACAGGGGGCACTGAAGCTTTCTTT | CASSQYTGGTEAFF
few | 16 | TRBD2 | TRBJ2-5 | TRBV12-5 | TGTGCTAGTGGACCGGGGGCTAGCGGGGGTCAAGAGACCCAGTACTTC | CASGPGASGGQETQYF
. | 14 | . | TRBJ2-2 | TRBV19 | TGTGCCAGTAGTGCGTTAGCGCCCACCGGGGAGCTGTTTTTT | CASSALAPTGELFF
medium-sized | 13 | . | TRBJ1-2 | TRBV15 | TGTGCCACCAGTCCTGACAGGAACTATGGCTACACCTTC | CATSPDRNYGYTF
medium-sized | 15 | . | TRBJ1-6 | TRBV20-1 | TGCAGTGCTAGTAGTGGGAGCTCCTATAATTCACCCCTCCACTTT | CSASSGSSYNSPLHF
. | 11 | . | TRBJ2-5 | TRBV28 | TGTGCCTGTGGGGGGACAGAGACCCAGTACTTC | CACGGTETQYF
. | 12 | . | TRBJ1-4 | TRBV19 | TGTGCCAGTAGTATAGATGGTGAAAAACTGTTTTTT | CASSIDGEKLFF
. | 17 | . | TRBJ1-2 | TRBV21-1 | TGTGCCAGCAGAGCGGGAGGGGATAGAGTATCTAACTATGGCTACACCTTC | CASRAGGDRVSNYGYTF
few | 14 | . | TRBJ1-1 | TRBV7-2 | TGTGCCAGCAGCTTAGCCTTTGATAACACTGAAGCTTTCTTT | CASSLAFDNTEAFF
. | 15 | . | TRBJ1-1 | TRBV7-3 | TGTGCCAGCAGCCCAGGTCTATGGGGGAACACTGAAGCTTTCTTT | CASSPGLWGNTEAFF
few | 14 | TRBD2 | TRBJ2-1 | TRBV6-1 | TGTGCCAGCAGAATATCCCCGGGGGGGTACGAGCAGTTCTTC | CASRISPGGYEQFF
. | 14 | TRBD1 | TRBJ1-6 | TRBV5-1 | TGCGCCAGCAGCTTGGGGGACAGGGGTGCACCCCTCCACTTT | CASSLGDRGAPLHF
few | 12 | . | TRBJ1-2 | TRBV28 | TGTGCCAGCAGTTTATCCGGTTGGGGCTACACCTTC | CASSLSGWGYTF
. | 14 | . | TRBJ1-3 | TRBV7-9 | TGTGCCAGCACCACACAGGTCTCTGGAAACACCATATATTTT | CASTTQVSGNTIYF
. | 15 | TRBD2 | TRBJ2-1 | TRBV27 | TGTGCCAGCAGTTTGCAGCGGGGGGTGGGCAATGAGCAGTTCTTC | CASSLQRGVGNEQFF
few | 14 | . | TRBJ1-5 | TRBV4-1 | TGCGCCAGCAGCCAACTTGAGAGTTTTGAGCCCCAGCATTTT | CASSQLESFEPQHF
. | 16 | . | TRBJ1-1 | TRBV10-3 | TGTGCCATCAGTGAGTCGACAAAAAGCCTAAGGTGGGAAGCTTTCTTT | CAISESTKSLRWEAFF
few | 14 | . | TRBJ1-5 | TRBV28 | TGTGCCAGCAGTTTAGGACAGAACTATCAGCCCCAGCATTTT | CASSLGQNYQPQHF
. | 13 | . | TRBJ2-5 | TRBV6-1 | TGTGCCAGCAATCGCGGAGGGTCCGAGACCCAGTACTTC | CASNRGGSETQYF
few | 14 | . | TRBJ1-2 | TRBV7-8 | TGTGCCAGCCGGGGCCCCGGGGCGGAGAGTGGCTACACCTTC | CASRGPGAESGYTF
. | 16 | . | TRBJ1-1 | TRBV7-3 | TGTGCCAGCAGCTTAACGCCCCTATGGGGCAACACTGAAGCTTTCTTT | CASSLTPLWGNTEAFF
few | 17 | TRBD1 | TRBJ2-3 | TRBV4-1 | TGCGCCAGCAGCCTAACATCCGGGACAGGGTATAGAGATACGCAGTATTTT | CASSLTSGTGYRDTQYF